These 13 T cell receptor beta chains originate from one sample sequenced in a study of blood T cell repertoires in COVID-19. Sequencing used immunoSEQ multiplex PCR; TCRdb keeps in-frame clones, though not all of them. The data show 70,000 to 95,000 clones, with over 90% seen just once and roughly 4% held by the top ten. Sample: peripheral blood. These receptors all come from a human donor with active COVID-19. The donor label of this sample is uncertain.

The rearrangement links TRBV9 to TRBJ1-2, with D possibly being TRBD1 (6 bases). Deletions cut 3 bases from V and 5 bases from J, with 11 bases between. The CDR3 covers 13 residues. CDR1 and CDR2 (germline): SGDLS, YYNGEE. CDR3 loop: CASSATGQYGYTF. The CDR3 DNA is TGTGCCAGCAGCGCGACAGGTCAATATGGCTACACCTTC.

The rearrangement links TRBV7-9 to TRBJ2-1; 8 bases match TRBD2. This CDR3 is 15 amino acids long. Germline V gene sequence: CDR1 SEHNR, CDR2 FQNEAQ (reference sequence). The junction had 7 bases not matched to a gene; V was cut back by 2 bases and J by 7 bases. The CDR3 loop reads CASSLQAGVSNEQFF. CDR3 nucleotides: TGTGCCAGCAGCTTACAAGCGGGAGTTTCGAATGAGCAGTTCTTC.

The chain employs TRBV29-1 and TRBJ2-3, with D perhaps matching TRBD1 (6 bases). Trimming took 6 bases from V and 2 from J, leaving 21 bases between them. This CDR3 comprises 16 residues. The germline CDR1 and CDR2 sequences are SQVTM and ANQGSEA. CDR3 coding DNA: TGCAGCGTCGCCTTTGGGGGCTACCATACCACAGATACGCAGTATTTT. It is translated as CSVAFGGYHTTDTQYF.

This chain joins TRBV2 and TRBJ1-1; TRBD1 matches 8 bases. The junction had 16 bases not matched to a gene; V was cut back by 4 bases and J by 0 bases. This CDR3 is 19 amino acids long. The germline V gene encodes CDR1 SNHLY and CDR2 FYNNEI. The CDR3 coding sequence is TGTGCCAGCAGTGCGACTCGGGACAGGCCCATGTGGATGAACACTGAAGCTTTCTTT. Translated: CASSATRDRPMWMNTEAFF.

This clone appeared once. The gene calls are TRBV7-6 and TRBJ1-2; D gene uncertain. V lost 11 bases, J lost 3 bases, and 7 bases lay in between. The CDR3 sequence is 10 residues long. CDR1 SGHVS and CDR2 FNYEAQ come from the germline V gene. CDR3 sequence (DNA): TGTGCCTTCGGGGACTATGGCTACACCTTC. It encodes CAFGDYGYTF.

V and J are TRBV9 and TRBJ2-7; 7 nucleotides line up with TRBD1. The J segment lost 6 bases and the V segment lost 3 bases, leaving 9 bases of the junction unmatched. CDR3 length equals 14 residues. Germline V gene sequence: CDR1 SGDLS, CDR2 YYNGEE. The CDR3 DNA sequence: TGTGCCAGCAGCGGGCCGGGACAGCTGGCCGAGCAGTACTTC. Translation: CASSGPGQLAEQYF.

The chain has TRBV2 and TRBJ2-7; D might be TRBD1 (5 bases). V dropped 7 bases and J dropped 3 bases, with 16 bases sitting between them. Looked up from germline, CDR1 is SNHLY and CDR2 is FYNNEI. The CDR3 loop spans 14 amino acids. The CDR3 DNA follows: TGTGCCAGCACCGAAGGAGCAGGGCGCTACGAGCAGTACTTC. Encoded protein: CASTEGAGRYEQYF.

V and J are TRBV11-3 and TRBJ1-2, with D maybe TRBD1 (5 bases). Germline CDR1 SGHNT, CDR2 YENEEA. Trimming shortened V by 1 base and J by 6 bases, and 15 bases separated the two germline ends. The CDR3 runs 15 residues. The CDR3 nucleotides are TGTGCCAGCAGCTTAGTAGGTGGGGCGACGAATGGCTACACCTTC. Its translation is CASSLVGGATNGYTF.

The genes are TRBV6-5 and TRBJ1-3, with D unclear. CDR3 size: 15 residues. The germline V and J ends were trimmed by 0 bases and 4 bases, with 10 bases remaining between them. CDR1 and CDR2 from the germline V gene are MNHEY and SVGAGI. The CDR3 here is CASSYSNSVGNTIYF. CDR3 coding DNA: TGTGCCAGCAGTTACTCGAACAGTGTCGGAAACACCATATATTTT.

The chain is built from TRBV18 and TRBJ1-1; D gene uncertain. V dropped 4 bases and J dropped 0 bases, with 6 bases sitting between them. CDR1 is KGHSH and CDR2 is LQKENI in the germline V gene. The CDR3 spans 13 residues. The CDR3 protein is CASSQGVNTEAFF. The CDR3 DNA reads as TGTGCCAGCTCACAGGGAGTGAACACTGAAGCTTTCTTT.

The V call is TRBV28, the J call TRBJ1-1; the D gene is possibly TRBD1 (6 bases). Germline V gives CDR1 MDHEN, CDR2 SYDVKM. V lost 7 bases and J lost 11, with 17 bases in between. This CDR3 region has 12 residues. Here the CDR3 DNA reads TGTGCCAGCATCCTTCCGGGGAGGGGGGCTTTCTTT. This codes for CASILPGRGAFF.

This clone appeared once. The chain combines TRBV6-5 with TRBJ2-7; TRBD1 matches at 8 bases. The length of the CDR3 is 12 residues. Unmatched junction bases numbered 1, after V lost 6 bases and J lost 3 bases. Germline loops: CDR1 MNHEY, CDR2 SVGAGI. This CDR3 is CASRTGVYEQYF. Written as DNA, the CDR3 is TGTGCCAGCAGGACAGGGGTCTACGAGCAGTACTTC.

The J gene is TRBJ2-2, the V gene TRBV3-1 (or the pseudogene TRBV3-2), with D possibly TRBD1 on 5 matching bases. CDR1 and CDR2 (germline): LGHDT, YNNKEL (reference sequence). CDR3 length: 15 amino acids. V lost 5 bases to trimming and J lost 2 bases, with 12 bases between them. This chain's CDR3 is CASSEGRANTGELFF. The CDR3 DNA sequence: TGTGCCAGCAGCGAAGGCAGGGCAAACACCGGGGAGCTGTTTTTT.